This T cell receptor (beta chain) was sequenced for a study of tumor-infiltrating lymphocytes in primary liver carcinoma. Study results and caveats: Lesser overlap characterized tumor-adjacent and tumor-blood pairs relative to tumor region pairs. Blood fell significantly below tumors in its top-250-clone fraction (p = 0.039). Unsorted bulk sampling ruled out any CD4+ versus CD8+ repertoire comparison.

TCR beta cDNA was made from 400 to 500 ng total RNA with a constant-region primer. A slightly modified ARM-PCR protocol with three nested multiplex PCR rounds produced these TCR beta libraries. In the first two PCR rounds, TRBV1-TRBV30 forward primers were paired with a C-beta reverse primer, and each round lasted about 9 cycles. TCRdb fed the multiplex PCR reads into MiXCR, producing one record per CDR3 protein. The sample has 180,000 or so distinct CDR3 sequences; about 60% are singletons. RNA was extracted from whole blood without cell sorting, alongside germline DNA. What was collected before surgery was around 4 milliliters of peripheral blood. Germline V CDR1 and CDR2: MNHNY, SVGAGI (reference sequence). Trimming pared 10 bases from V and 8 bases from J, leaving 8 bases between. This CDR3 comprises 10 residues. Regarding this clonotype: The antigen remains unidentified.

The source is a man aged 35 to 55 with primary liver carcinoma and hepatitis B virus infection. Sequencing used peripheral blood. V is TRBV6-6 and J is TRBJ2-2; D gene unclear. The CDR3 DNA reads as TGTGCCACCTACGGGGGGGAGCTGTTTTTT. Its translation: CATYGGELFF.